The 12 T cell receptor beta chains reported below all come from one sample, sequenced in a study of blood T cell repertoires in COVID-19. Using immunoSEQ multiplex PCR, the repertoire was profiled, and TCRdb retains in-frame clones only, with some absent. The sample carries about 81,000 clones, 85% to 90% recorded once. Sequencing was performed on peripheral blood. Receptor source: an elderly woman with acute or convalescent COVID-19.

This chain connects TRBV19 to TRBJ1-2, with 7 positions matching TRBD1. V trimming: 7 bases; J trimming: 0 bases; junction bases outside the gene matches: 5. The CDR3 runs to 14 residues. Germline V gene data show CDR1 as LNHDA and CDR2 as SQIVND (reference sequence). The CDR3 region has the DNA TGTGCCAGTACCCCGGGACAGACTAACTATGGCTACACCTTC. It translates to CASTPGQTNYGYTF.

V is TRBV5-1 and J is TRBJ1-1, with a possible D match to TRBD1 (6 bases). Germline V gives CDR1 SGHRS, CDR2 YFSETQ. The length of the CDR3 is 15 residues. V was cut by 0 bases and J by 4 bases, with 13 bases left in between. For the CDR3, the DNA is TGCGCCAGCAGCTTGGCCGGGGGGCAGAGCACTGAAGCTTTCTTT. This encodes CASSLAGGQSTEAFF.

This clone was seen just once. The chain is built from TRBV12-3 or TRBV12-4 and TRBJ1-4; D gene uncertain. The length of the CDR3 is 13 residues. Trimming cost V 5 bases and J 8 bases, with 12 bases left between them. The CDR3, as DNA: TGTGCCAGCAGTCGTCAAGCGGGAGAAAAACTGTTTTTT. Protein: CASSRQAGEKLFF.

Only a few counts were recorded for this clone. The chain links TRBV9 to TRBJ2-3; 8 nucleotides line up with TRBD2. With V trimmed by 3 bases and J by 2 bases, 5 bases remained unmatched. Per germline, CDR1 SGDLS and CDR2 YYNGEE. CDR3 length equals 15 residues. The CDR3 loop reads CASSAGGAATDTQYF. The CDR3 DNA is TGTGCCAGCAGCGCCGGGGGGGCCGCCACAGATACGCAGTATTTT.

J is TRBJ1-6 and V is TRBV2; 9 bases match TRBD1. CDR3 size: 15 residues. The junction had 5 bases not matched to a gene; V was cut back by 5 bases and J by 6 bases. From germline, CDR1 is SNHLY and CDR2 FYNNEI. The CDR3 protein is CASSRQGVLNSPLHF. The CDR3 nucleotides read TGTGCCAGCAGTCGACAGGGGGTCCTTAATTCACCCCTCCACTTT.

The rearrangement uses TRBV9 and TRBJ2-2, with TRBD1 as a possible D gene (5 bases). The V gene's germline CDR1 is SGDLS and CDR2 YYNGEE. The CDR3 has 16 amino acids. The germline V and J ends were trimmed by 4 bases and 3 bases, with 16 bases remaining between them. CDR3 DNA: TGTGCCAGCAGCCCCCGACTGGGGCTTTACACCGGGGAGCTGTTTTTT. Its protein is CASSPRLGLYTGELFF.

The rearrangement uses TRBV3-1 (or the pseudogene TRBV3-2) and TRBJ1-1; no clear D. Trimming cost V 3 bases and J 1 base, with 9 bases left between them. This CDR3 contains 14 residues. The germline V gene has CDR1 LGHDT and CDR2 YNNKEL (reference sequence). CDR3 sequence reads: CASSQMAGNTEAFF. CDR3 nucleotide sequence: TGTGCCAGCAGCCAGATGGCGGGGAACACTGAAGCTTTCTTT.

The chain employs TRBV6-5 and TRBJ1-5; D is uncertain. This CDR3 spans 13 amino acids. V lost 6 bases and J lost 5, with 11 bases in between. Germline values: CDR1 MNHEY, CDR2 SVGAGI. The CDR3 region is CASSQALHQPQHF. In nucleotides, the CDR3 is TGTGCCAGCAGCCAAGCCCTCCATCAGCCCCAGCATTTT.

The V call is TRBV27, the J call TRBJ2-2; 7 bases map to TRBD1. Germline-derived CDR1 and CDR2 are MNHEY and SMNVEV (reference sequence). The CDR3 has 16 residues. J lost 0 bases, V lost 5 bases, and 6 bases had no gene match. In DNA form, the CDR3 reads TGTGCCAGCAGTGCACAGGGGATTGCGAACACCGGGGAGCTGTTTTTT. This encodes CASSAQGIANTGELFF.

CDR3 sequence reads: CASSRGTNNQPQHF. CDR3 in DNA: TGTGCCAGTAGTAGGGGGACAAACAATCAGCCCCAGCATTTT. V is TRBV19 and J is TRBJ1-5, with TRBD1 as a possible D gene (6 bases). The CDR3 covers 14 residues. Germline CDR1 LNHDA, CDR2 SQIVND (reference sequence). V was cut by 4 bases and J by 3 bases, with 10 bases left in between.

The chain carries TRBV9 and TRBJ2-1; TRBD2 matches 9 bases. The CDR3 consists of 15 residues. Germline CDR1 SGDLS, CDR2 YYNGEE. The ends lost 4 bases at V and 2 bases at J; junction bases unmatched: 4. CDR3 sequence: CASSPLAGPYNEQFF. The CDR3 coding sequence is TGTGCCAGCAGCCCCCTAGCGGGGCCCTACAATGAGCAGTTCTTC.

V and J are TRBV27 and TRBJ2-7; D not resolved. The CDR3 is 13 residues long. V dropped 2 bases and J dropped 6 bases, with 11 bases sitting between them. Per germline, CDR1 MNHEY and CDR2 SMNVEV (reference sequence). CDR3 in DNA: TGTGCCAGCAGTTTAATCGTGCGAGGCGAGCAGTACTTC. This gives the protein CASSLIVRGEQYF.